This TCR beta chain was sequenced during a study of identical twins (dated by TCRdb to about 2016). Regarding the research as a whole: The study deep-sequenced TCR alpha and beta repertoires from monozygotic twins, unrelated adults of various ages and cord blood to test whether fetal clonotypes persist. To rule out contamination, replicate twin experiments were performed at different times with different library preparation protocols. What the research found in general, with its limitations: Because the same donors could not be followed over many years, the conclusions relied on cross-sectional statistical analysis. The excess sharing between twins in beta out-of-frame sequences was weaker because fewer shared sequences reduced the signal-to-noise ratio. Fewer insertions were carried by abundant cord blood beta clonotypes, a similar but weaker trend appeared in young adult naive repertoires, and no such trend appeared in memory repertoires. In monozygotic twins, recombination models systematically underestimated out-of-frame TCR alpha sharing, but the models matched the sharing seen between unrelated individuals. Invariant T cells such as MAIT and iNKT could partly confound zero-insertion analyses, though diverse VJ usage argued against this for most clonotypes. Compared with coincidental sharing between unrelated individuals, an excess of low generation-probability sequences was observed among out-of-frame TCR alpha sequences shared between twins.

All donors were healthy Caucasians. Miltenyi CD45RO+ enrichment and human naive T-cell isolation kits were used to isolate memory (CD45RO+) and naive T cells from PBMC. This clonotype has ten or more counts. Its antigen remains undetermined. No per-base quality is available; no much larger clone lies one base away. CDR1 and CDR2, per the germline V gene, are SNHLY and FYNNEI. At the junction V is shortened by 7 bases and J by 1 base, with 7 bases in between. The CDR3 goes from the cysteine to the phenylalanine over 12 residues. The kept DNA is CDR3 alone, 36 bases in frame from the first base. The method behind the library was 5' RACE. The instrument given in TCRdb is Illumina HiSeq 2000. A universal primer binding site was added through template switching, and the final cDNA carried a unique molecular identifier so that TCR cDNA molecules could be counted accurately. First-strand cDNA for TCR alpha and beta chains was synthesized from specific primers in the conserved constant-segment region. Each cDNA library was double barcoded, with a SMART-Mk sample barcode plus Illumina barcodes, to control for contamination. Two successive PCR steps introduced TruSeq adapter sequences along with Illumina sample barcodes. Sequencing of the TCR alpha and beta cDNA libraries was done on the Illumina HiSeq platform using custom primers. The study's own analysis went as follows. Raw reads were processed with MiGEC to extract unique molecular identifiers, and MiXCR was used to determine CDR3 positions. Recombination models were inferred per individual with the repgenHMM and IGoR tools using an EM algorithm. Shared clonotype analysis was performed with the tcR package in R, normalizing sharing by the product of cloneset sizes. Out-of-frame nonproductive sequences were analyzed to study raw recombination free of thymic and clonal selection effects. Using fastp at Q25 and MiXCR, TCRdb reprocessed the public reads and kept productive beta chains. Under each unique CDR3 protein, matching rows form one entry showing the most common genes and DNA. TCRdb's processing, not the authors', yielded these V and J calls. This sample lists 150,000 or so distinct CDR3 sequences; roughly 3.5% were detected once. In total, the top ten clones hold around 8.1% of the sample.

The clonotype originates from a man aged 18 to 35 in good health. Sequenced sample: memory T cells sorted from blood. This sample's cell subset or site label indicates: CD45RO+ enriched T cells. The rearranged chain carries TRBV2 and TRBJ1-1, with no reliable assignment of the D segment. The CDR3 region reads CASNSKNTEAFF. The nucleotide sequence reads TGTGCCAGCAACTCGAAGAACACTGAAGCTTTCTTT.